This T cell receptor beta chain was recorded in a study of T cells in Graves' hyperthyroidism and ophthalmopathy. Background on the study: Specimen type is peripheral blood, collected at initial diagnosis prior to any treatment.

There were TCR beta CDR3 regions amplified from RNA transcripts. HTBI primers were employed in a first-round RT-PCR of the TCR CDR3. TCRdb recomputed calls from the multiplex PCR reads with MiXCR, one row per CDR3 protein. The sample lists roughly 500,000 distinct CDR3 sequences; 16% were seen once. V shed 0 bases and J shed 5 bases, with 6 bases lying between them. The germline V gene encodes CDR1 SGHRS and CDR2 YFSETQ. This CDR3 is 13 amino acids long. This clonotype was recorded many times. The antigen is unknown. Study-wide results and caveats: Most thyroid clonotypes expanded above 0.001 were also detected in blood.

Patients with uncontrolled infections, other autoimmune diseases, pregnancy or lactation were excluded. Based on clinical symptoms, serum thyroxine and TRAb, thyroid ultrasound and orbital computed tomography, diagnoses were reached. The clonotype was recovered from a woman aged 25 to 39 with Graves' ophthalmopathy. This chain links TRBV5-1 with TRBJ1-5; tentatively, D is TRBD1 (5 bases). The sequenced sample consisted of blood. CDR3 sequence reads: CASSLEGYQPQHF. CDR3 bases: TGCGCCAGCAGCTTGGAGGGGTATCAGCCCCAGCATTTT.